This T cell receptor (beta chain) was captured by sequencing in a study of shared T cell receptors in the human thymus. Generated by immunoSEQ multiplex PCR, the TCRdb table keeps only in-frame clones and is missing some. The table includes a few hundred thousand clones, approximately 95% detected once. Germline V CDR1 and CDR2: MGHDK, SYGVNS. The CDR3 loop spans 12 amino acids. V was pared by 10 bases and J by 3 bases, with 13 bases between. The sequenced sample was thymocytes. The J gene is TRBJ2-7, the V gene TRBV25-1; maybe TRBD2 (5 bases). This receptor was taken from a human donor. CDR3 in amino acids: CAIFRGGYEQYF. The DNA of the CDR3 is TGTGCCATCTTCCGCGGAGGCTACGAGCAGTACTTC.